This T cell receptor beta chain was found in a study of T cell repertoires in cytomegalovirus infection. Study at large: The authors used CMV epitopes that were HLA-C-restricted (recently identified) and HLA-B-restricted (well studied). Evidence of both CMV infection and a matching HLA type came from public TCR beta signatures.

On this clonotype: The antigen is not known.

TCRdb reprocessed the reads via MiXCR and lists one record per CDR3 protein. The table lists 640,000 or so distinct CDR3 sequences, around a third of them singletons, with 15% to 20% in the top ten. Study-wide findings and caveats: The cumulative frequency of public TCR beta families identified carriers of CMV plus the relevant HLA. The ex vivo response showed dominance by HLA-C-restricted CMV-specific TCR beta clonotypes.

The sequence was obtained from a human donor in good health (CMV status not recorded). Some clones in this sample may be carry-over from other donors' samples. The material was cultured PBMCs, obtained from culture after CMV antigen stimulation.

The chain's CDR3 is CAEEMAGEDYGYTF. The CDR3 nucleotides read TGTGCCGAAGAAATGGCAGGGGAGGACTATGGCTACACCTTC. V is TRBV12-3 or TRBV12-4 and J is TRBJ1-2; a weak D match, TRBD1 (6 bases). V gave up 11 bases and J gave up 3 bases, with 19 bases separating them. The CDR3 consists of 14 residues.